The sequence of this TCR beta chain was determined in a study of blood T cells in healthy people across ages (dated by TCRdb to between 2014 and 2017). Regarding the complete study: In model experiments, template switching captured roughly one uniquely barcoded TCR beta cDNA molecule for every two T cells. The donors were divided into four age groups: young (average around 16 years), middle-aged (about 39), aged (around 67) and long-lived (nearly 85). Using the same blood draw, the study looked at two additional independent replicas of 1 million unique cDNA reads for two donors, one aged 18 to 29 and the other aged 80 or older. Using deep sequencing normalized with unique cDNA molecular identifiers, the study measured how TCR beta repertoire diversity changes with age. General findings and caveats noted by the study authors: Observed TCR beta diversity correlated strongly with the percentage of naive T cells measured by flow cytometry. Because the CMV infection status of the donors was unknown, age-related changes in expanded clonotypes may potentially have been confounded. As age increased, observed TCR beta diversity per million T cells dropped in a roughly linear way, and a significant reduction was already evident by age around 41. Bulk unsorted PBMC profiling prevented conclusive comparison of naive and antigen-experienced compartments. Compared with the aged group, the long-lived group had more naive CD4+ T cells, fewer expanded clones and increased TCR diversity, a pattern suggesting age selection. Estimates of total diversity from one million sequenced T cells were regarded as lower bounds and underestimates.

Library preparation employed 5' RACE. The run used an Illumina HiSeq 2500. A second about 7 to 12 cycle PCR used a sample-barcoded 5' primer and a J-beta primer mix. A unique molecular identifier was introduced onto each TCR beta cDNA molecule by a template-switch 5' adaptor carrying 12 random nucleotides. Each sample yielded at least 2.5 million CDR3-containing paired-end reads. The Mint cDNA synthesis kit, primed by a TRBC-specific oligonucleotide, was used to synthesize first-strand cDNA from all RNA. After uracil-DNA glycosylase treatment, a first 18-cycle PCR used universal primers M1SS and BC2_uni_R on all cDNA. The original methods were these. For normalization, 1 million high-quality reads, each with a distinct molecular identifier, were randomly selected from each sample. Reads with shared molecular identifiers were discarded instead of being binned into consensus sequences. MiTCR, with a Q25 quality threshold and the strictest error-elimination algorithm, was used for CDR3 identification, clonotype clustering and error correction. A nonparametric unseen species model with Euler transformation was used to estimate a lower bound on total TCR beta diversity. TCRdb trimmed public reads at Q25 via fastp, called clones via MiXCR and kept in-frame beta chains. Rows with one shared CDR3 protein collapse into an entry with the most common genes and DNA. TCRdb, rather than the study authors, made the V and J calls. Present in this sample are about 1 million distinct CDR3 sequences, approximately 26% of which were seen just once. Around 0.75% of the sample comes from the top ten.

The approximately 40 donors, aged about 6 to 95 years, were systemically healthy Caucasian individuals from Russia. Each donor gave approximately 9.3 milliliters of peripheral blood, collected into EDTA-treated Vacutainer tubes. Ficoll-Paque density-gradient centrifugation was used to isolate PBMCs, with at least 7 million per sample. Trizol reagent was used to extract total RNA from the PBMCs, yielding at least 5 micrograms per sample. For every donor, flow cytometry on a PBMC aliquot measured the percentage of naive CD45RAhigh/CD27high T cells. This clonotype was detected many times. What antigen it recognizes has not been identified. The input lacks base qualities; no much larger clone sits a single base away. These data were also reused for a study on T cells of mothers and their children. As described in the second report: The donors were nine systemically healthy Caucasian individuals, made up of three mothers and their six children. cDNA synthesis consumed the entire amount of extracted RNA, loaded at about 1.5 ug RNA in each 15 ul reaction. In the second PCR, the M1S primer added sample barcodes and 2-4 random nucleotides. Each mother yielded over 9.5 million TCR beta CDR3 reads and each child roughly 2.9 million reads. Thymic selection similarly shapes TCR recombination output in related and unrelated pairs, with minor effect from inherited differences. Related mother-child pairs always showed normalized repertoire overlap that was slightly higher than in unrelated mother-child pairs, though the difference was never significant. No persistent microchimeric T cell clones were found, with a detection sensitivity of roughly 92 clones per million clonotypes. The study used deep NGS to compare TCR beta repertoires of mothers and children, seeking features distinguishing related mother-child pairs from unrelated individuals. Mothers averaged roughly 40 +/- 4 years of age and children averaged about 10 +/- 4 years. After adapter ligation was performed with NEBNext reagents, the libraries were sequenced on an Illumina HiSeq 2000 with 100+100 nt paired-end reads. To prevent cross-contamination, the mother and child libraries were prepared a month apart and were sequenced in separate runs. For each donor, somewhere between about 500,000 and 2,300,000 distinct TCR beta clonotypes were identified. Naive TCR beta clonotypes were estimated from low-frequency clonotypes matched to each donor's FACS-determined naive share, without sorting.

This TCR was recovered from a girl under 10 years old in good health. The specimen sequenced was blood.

The nucleotide sequence reads TGTGCCAGCAGTCACAGAGAGGAGACCCAGTACTTC. The translation is CASSHREETQYF. The rearrangement combines TRBV2 with TRBJ2-5, with an unclear D gene assignment. The CDR1 and CDR2 encoded by the germline V gene are SNHLY and FYNNEI. Trimming at the junction amounts to 5 bases on V and 5 bases on J, and the germline ends lie 9 bases apart. The CDR3 holds 12 amino acids from the cysteine to the phenylalanine. Only the CDR3 DNA is retained, 36 bases long and in frame from the first base.